This TCR beta chain was profiled in a study of T cell repertoires in cytomegalovirus infection. A few counts support this clonotype. No antigen is known for it. CDR1 and CDR2 (germline): SGHVS, FQNEAQ. This CDR3 comprises 15 residues. Trimming took off 6 bases at V and 7 bases at J, with 19 bases between the two ends. Via MiXCR, TCRdb re-called the reads, giving one row per CDR3 protein. The data contain about 69,000 distinct CDR3 sequences, around 27% of them singletons. The source was CD8+ T cells from cultured PBMCs, collected from culture after CMV antigen stimulation. This receptor was taken from a human donor in good health (CMV status not recorded). Some clones in this sample may be carry-over from other donors' samples. V is TRBV7-8 and J is TRBJ1-5, with D possibly matching TRBD1 (5 bases). The CDR3 region has the DNA TGTGCCAGCAGGTTTTCCGGGGACGCGGGACAGCCCCAGCATTTT. Its protein is CASRFSGDAGQPQHF.